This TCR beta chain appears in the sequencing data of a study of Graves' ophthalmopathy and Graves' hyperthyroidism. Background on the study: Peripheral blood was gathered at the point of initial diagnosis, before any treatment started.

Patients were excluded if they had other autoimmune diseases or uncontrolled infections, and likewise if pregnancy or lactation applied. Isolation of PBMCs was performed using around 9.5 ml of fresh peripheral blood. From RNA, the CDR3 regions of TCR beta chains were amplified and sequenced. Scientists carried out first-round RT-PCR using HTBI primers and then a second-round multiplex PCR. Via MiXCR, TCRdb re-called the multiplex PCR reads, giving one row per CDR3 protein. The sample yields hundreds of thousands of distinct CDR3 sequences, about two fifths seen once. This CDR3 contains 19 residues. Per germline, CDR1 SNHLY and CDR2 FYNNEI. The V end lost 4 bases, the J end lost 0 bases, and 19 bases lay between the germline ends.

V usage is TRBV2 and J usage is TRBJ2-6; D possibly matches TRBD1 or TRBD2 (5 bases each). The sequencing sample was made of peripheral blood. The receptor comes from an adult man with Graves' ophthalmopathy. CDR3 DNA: TGTGCCAGCAGTGCTCGTGCCGGGACGGCAACCTCTGGGGCCAACGTCCTGACTTTC. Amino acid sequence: CASSARAGTATSGANVLTF.